The T cell receptor beta chain described here comes from a study of PD-L1 blockade in urothelial cancer. Study-level background: Study patients had been treated with 0 to 3 previous chemotherapy regimens. Blood was subjected to analysis at 3 weeks (second dose) and 6 weeks following treatment start.

As for time point: pretreatment peripheral blood. Patients suffered from locally advanced or metastatic urothelial carcinoma. This table comes from immunoSEQ multiplex PCR, and its TCRdb copy is limited to in-frame clones, with some not included. The table shows roughly 77,000 clones, with roughly 84% occurring only once. The V end was cut by 3 bases, the J end by 8 bases, with 20 bases between. CDR3 length: 16 residues. Per the germline V gene, CDR1 is SGHAT and CDR2 is FQNNGV. The TCR was taken from a woman aged 70-85 years with urothelial cancer. The source material was PBMCs, sampled around atezolizumab (anti-PD-L1) treatment. This chain uses TRBV11-2 with TRBJ2-1; a weak D match, TRBD2 (6 bases). The CDR3 DNA reads as TGTGCCAGCAGCTTCTGGAGTCTGGAGGGGCGGCATGAGCAGTTCTTC. Its translation is CASSFWSLEGRHEQFF.